Listed below are T cell receptor beta chains from one sample, sequenced in a study of T cells in Graves' hyperthyroidism and ophthalmopathy. A single record per CDR3 protein comes from TCRdb applying MiXCR to the multiplex PCR reads. The sample consists of about 380,000 distinct CDR3 sequences, approximately 13% of them appearing once. The source material was blood. The receptors shown here come from a woman aged 55-69 years with Graves' hyperthyroidism. The CDR3 runs from the conserved cysteine through the conserved F or W. A D gene is named only where the DNA matches it firmly. Clone size is shown for a subset of rows, as once, few, many or a class of expanded clone.

D gene,V gene,J gene,clone size,CDR3 protein,CDR3 DNA
TRBD1,TRBV9,TRBJ1-4,few,CASSPRGGEVATNEKLFF,TGTGCCAGCAGCCCCCGAGGGGGCGAAGTTGCAACTAATGAAAAACTGTTTTTT
-,TRBV2,TRBJ2-7,-,CASTLTPYEQYF,TGTGCCAGCACCCTCACCCCCTACGAGCAGTACTTC
TRBD1,TRBV28,TRBJ2-7,many,CASSNLGQGPSYEQYF,TGTGCCAGCAGTAACCTGGGACAGGGCCCCTCCTACGAGCAGTACTTC
-,TRBV6-4,TRBJ2-1,few,CASSDGSWNEQFF,TGTGCCAGCAGTGACGGCTCATGGAATGAGCAGTTCTTC
-,TRBV10-3,TRBJ1-1,many,CAISELSNTEAFF,TGTGCCATCAGTGAGTTATCGAACACTGAAGCTTTCTTT
-,TRBV12-3/TRBV12-4,TRBJ2-1,many,CASTSRAPTSSYNEQFF,TGTGCCAGCACGTCGAGAGCCCCAACAAGCTCCTACAATGAGCAGTTCTTC
-,TRBV6-1,TRBJ1-6,many,CASSEGTKAPLHF,TGTGCCAGCAGTGAGGGGACAAAGGCACCCCTCCACTTT
TRBD2,TRBV7-2,TRBJ2-7,-,CASSRGLATVGEQYF,TGTGCCAGCAGCCGGGGACTAGCGACCGTTGGAGAGCAGTACTTC
TRBD2,TRBV11-3,TRBJ2-3,many,CASSSGTSGPGTDTQYF,TGTGCCAGCAGCTCCGGGACTAGCGGCCCTGGCACAGATACGCAGTATTTT
TRBD1,TRBV3-1,TRBJ1-2,many,CASSPRQGAYGYTF,TGTGCCAGCAGCCCCCGACAGGGGGCATATGGCTACACCTTC
-,TRBV20-1,TRBJ2-3,-,CSARDPRRPTDTQYF,TGCAGTGCTAGAGACCCGAGAAGGCCCACAGATACGCAGTATTTT
-,TRBV18,TRBJ1-1,many,CASSPRLTEAFF,TGTGCCAGCTCACCACGCCTCACTGAAGCTTTCTTT
-,TRBV7-9,TRBJ1-2,few,CASSSNNRVNYGYTF,TGTGCCAGCAGCTCAAATAACAGGGTTAACTATGGCTACACCTTC
-,TRBV7-9,TRBJ2-3,many,CAAGTRTDTQYF,TGTGCCGCCGGGACTCGCACAGATACGCAGTATTTT
-,TRBV10-3,TRBJ2-5,many,CAISERQGGETQYF,TGTGCCATCAGTGAGCGGCAAGGTGGGGAGACCCAGTACTTC
-,TRBV19,TRBJ1-2,-,CASSPPLPAAKGGYTF,TGTGCCAGTAGTCCCCCCCTGCCGGCGGCAAAGGGTGGCTACACCTTC
-,TRBV28,TRBJ1-2,many,CASSLFGSYGYTF,TGTGCCAGCAGTTTATTTGGGAGCTATGGCTACACCTTC
-,TRBV12-3/TRBV12-4,TRBJ2-3,many,CASSGGRWDTQYF,TGTGCCAGCAGTGGGGGTAGATGGGATACGCAGTATTTT
-,TRBV7-3,TRBJ2-2,-,CASSFTENTGELFF,TGTGCCAGCAGCTTCACAGAAAACACCGGGGAGCTGTTTTTT
-,TRBV30,TRBJ2-4,few,CAWSGTAGNIQYF,TGTGCCTGGAGTGGGACCGCGGGGAACATTCAGTACTTC
-,TRBV6-1,TRBJ2-1,few,CASSAVTRSSYNEQFF,TGTGCCAGCAGTGCCGTAACGCGGAGCTCCTACAATGAGCAGTTCTTC
TRBD1,TRBV5-1,TRBJ2-3,-,CASSLGQGASTDTQYF,TGCGCCAGCAGCTTGGGACAGGGGGCGTCGACAGATACGCAGTATTTT
TRBD1,TRBV30,TRBJ2-3,-,CAWRVDRGPDTQYF,TGTGCCTGGAGAGTTGACAGGGGGCCAGATACGCAGTATTTT
TRBD2,TRBV20-1,TRBJ2-7,-,CSAMLDSGGQYF,TGCAGTGCCATGCTTGACAGCGGGGGGCAGTACTTC
TRBD2,TRBV7-2,TRBJ2-5,-,CASSSTSGRAAETQYF,TGTGCCAGCAGCTCTACTAGCGGGAGGGCCGCGGAGACCCAGTACTTC
-,TRBV7-3,TRBJ2-3,many,CASSPGYGDTQYF,TGTGCCAGCAGCCCGGGATACGGCGATACGCAGTATTTT
-,TRBV11-2,TRBJ1-1,many,CASSEGIESEAFF,TGTGCCAGCAGCGAGGGGATAGAATCGGAAGCTTTCTTT
-,TRBV9,TRBJ1-2,few,CASSSRSGIANYGYTF,TGTGCCAGCAGCTCACGGTCGGGGATAGCTAACTATGGCTACACCTTC
-,TRBV7-2,TRBJ2-5,few,CASRGGAGETQYF,TGTGCCAGCCGGGGCGGGGCCGGGGAGACCCAGTACTTC
-,TRBV20-1,TRBJ2-1,few,CSARDHLASVRYEQFF,TGCAGTGCTAGAGATCATCTGGCTAGTGTTAGGTACGAGCAGTTCTTC
TRBD1,TRBV27,TRBJ1-1,many,CASSHPDRGTEAFF,TGTGCCAGCAGTCACCCCGACAGGGGGACTGAAGCTTTCTTT
-,TRBV30,TRBJ1-1,few,CAWSATGNTEAFF,TGTGCCTGGAGTGCAACAGGGAACACTGAAGCTTTCTTT
-,TRBV28,TRBJ2-5,many,CASSLTEARQETQYF,TGTGCCAGCAGTTTAACCGAAGCCCGACAAGAGACCCAGTACTTC